This T cell receptor (beta chain) came from a study of T cell responses to AZD1222 COVID-19 vaccine (dated by TCRdb to the early 2020s). Study-level background: Because spike-specific TCR depth and breadth did not differ between the two schedules, AZD1222 recipients who got a second dose at roughly 4 weeks were pooled with those who got a second dose at roughly 12 weeks. TCR sequencing covered fewer than 250 trial participants: 200 to 210 given two doses of AZD1222 and 26 given two doses of MenACWY control vaccine. Trial participants were enrolled into age subgroups of 18-55, 56-69 and 70-plus years, which contained about 150, 27 and 61 TCR-sequenced participants, respectively.

Overall results and qualifications from the work: The 56-69-year group was small, and its depth increase did not reach significance, likely because of low power. Conclusions about previously exposed vaccinees are limited because only six or seven AZD1222 recipients were SARS-CoV-2 seropositive at baseline. Most participants were white British and females outnumbered males, and the authors suggested that clonal diversity may have been underestimated. Because no day 14 peak-response samples were available, repertoires were characterized only after the peak T cell response. Reportedly, almost half of the unique spike-specific TCRs recognized epitopes lying outside the regions that are mutated in the B.1.351 and B.1.1.7 variants. Spike-specific TCR breadth and depth rose significantly after two AZD1222 doses compared with day 0 and with MenACWY recipients. CD4 TCRs associated with the vaccine covered the entire spike protein, and the dominant responses were in regions 160-218 and 743-854.

From its cysteine to its phenylalanine, the CDR3 spans 16 amino acids. Only the CDR3 portion is preserved as DNA: 48 bases, with reading frame beginning at the first base. Based on the germline V gene (reference sequence), the CDR1 and CDR2 sequences are SGHNT and YYREEE. Trimming takes 0 bases from V and 0 bases from J, and the germline ends sit 7 bases apart. The CDR3 regions of human TCRbeta chains were subjected to immunosequencing. In the authors' own workflow: Repertoire TCRs were matched against a reference library of SARS-CoV-2-specific TCRs generated with the MIRA antigen-specificity platform. Breadth was defined as the fraction of unique TCRs that were SARS-CoV-2-associated, and depth was defined as the fraction of total T cells that were SARS-CoV-2-associated. Each spike-specific TCR was assigned to its reactive spike region and to a CD4 or CD8 class using the MIRA data. Log10-transformed breadth and depth values were compared by one-way ANOVA with Sidak's multiple comparisons tests. TCRdb stores this immuneACCESS table with in-frame sequences only. Part of the clones is absent; in the studies checked, under half of the shortfall reflects unresolved V genes, and no reason is known for the rest. Clone size and the V and J calls come from that table; the DNA yielded D and trimming. Here the sample has over 140,000 clones; about nine tenths occur a single time. The ten largest clones take up 4% to 5.5% of the sample.

The sample's time point label, decoded: baseline before first vaccination. The vaccinee samples were drawn from two UK trials, COV001 and COV002, one of which was a single-blind randomized controlled phase 2/3 trial testing AZD1222 (ChAdOx1 nCoV-19) in healthy adults. For TCRbeta chain sequencing, PBMC samples were collected from trial participants at day 0 and at day 28 after the second dose. In the case of this clone: The antigen it recognizes is unknown. No clone much larger than this one lies a single base away; base qualities are absent.

Sequenced material: peripheral blood, taken on day 0 of AZD1222 vaccination. The sequence links TRBV5-4 to TRBJ2-6, with no confidently assigned D gene. The sequence derives from an adult in good health. The CDR3 protein sequence reads: CASSLVLSSGANVLTF. The nucleotides read TGTGCCAGCAGCTTGGTTTTAAGCTCTGGGGCCAACGTCCTGACTTTC.